This TCR beta chain was captured in a study of T cells after yellow fever vaccination. Study findings and constraints: The CD4 compartment and the CD8 compartment contained a small share of clonotypes in common.

J was trimmed by 4 bases and V by 3 bases; bases with no gene match: 4. This CDR3 spans 16 amino acids. TCRdb called the 5' RACE reads again in MiXCR, with one record for every CDR3 protein. This sample has 200,000 to 300,000 distinct CDR3 sequences, with about 7% found just once. To note about this clonotype: Its antigen is not identified.

The source of this sequence is a man in his thirties or forties who received the YFV17D yellow fever vaccine. Sequenced material: CD4+ T cells sorted from PBMCs, taken 15 days after the yellow fever booster vaccination. The chain carries TRBV23-1 and TRBJ2-3, with 13 bases matching TRBD2. TRBV23-1 is reported as an ORF; its role is uncertain. The CDR3 sequence is CASSQRTSGSSDTQYF. CDR3 DNA sequence: TGCGCCAGCAGTCAGCGGACTAGCGGGAGCTCAGATACGCAGTATTTT.